These T cell receptor beta chains were read from a single sample in a study of T-cell reconstitution after alpha-beta-depleted transplantation in children. Each CDR3 protein gets one entry after TCRdb re-called the PCR reads with MiXCR. The sample lists over 150,000 distinct CDR3 sequences, under 8.5% occurring once. The sample here was PBMCs, taken before TCRalphabeta/CD19-depleted stem cell transplant. Receptors originate from a boy aged 2 to 10 with acute lymphoblastic leukemia, due to receive a stem cell transplant. The CDR3 runs from the conserved cysteine through the conserved F or W. A D gene is named only where the DNA matches it firmly. Not all rows give a size; the values are once, few, many and, for expanded clones, a class.

j_call	d_call	v_call	clone_size	cdr3_aa	cdr3_nt
TRBJ2-3	TRBD2	TRBV7-2	many	CASSFLTSGRKRDTQYF	TGTGCCAGCAGCTTTCTGACTAGCGGGAGGAAAAGAGATACGCAGTATTTT
TRBJ1-4	NA	TRBV20-1	NA	CSARAVVTNEKLFF	TGCAGTGCTAGAGCGGTCGTCACTAATGAAAAACTGTTTTTT
TRBJ2-3	NA	TRBV28	many	CASNPTQGLGTDTQYF	TGTGCCAGCAACCCCACACAGGGTCTGGGCACAGATACGCAGTATTTT
TRBJ2-7	TRBD2	TRBV6-2/TRBV6-3	NA	CASSYATGGDYEQYF	TGTGCCAGCAGTTACGCTACCGGGGGGGACTACGAGCAGTACTTC
TRBJ1-2	NA	TRBV28	NA	CASSAPGGEDYGYTF	TGTGCCAGCAGTGCACCGGGTGGAGAAGACTATGGCTACACCTTC
TRBJ1-5	TRBD1	TRBV28	many	CASTWTGLNQPQHF	TGTGCCAGCACCTGGACAGGTCTAAATCAGCCCCAGCATTTT
TRBJ2-7	TRBD1	TRBV14	many	CASSQTGRSYEQYF	TGTGCCAGCAGCCAGACAGGGAGATCCTACGAGCAGTACTTC
TRBJ2-3	TRBD2	TRBV28	many	CASSSLSGLAGGPQYF	TGTGCCAGCAGCTCCCTTTCGGGACTAGCGGGAGGGCCCCAGTATTTT
TRBJ1-5	NA	TRBV28	few	CASTPVGPHQPQHF	TGTGCCAGCACCCCGGTAGGGCCCCATCAGCCCCAGCATTTT
TRBJ1-5	TRBD1	TRBV5-5	NA	CASSIGQGNGQPQHF	TGTGCCAGCAGCATAGGACAGGGGAACGGTCAGCCCCAGCATTTT
TRBJ2-1	TRBD2	TRBV20-1	many	CSASLGATSGGKQFF	TGCAGTGCTAGTCTCGGTGCGACTAGCGGGGGGAAGCAGTTCTTC
TRBJ2-7	NA	TRBV20-1	many	CSARPIAPNEYF	TGCAGTGCTAGACCCATAGCGCCGAATGAGTACTTC
TRBJ2-1	TRBD1	TRBV11-1	many	CASSPRQGTYNEQFF	TGTGCCAGCAGCCCCCGACAGGGGACCTACAATGAGCAGTTCTTC
TRBJ2-1	TRBD2	TRBV7-6	few	CASSLFSTSGRVGSYNEQFF	TGTGCCAGCAGCTTATTTTCGACTAGCGGGAGGGTGGGCTCCTACAATGAGCAGTTCTTC
TRBJ1-1	NA	TRBV7-9	NA	CASSPDVVVFF	TGTGCCAGCAGCCCGGACGTCGTAGTTTTCTTT
TRBJ2-4	TRBD1	TRBV14	few	CASSPGQVRQLAKNIQYF	TGTGCCAGCAGCCCCGGACAGGTCCGACAGCTAGCCAAAAACATTCAGTACTTC
TRBJ2-7	NA	TRBV25-1	many	CASRGTGPNAYEQYF	TGTGCCAGCAGGGGAACAGGGCCGAATGCCTACGAGCAGTACTTC
TRBJ2-2	NA	TRBV25-1	NA	CASSGKRNTGELFF	TGTGCCAGCAGTGGTAAAAGGAACACCGGGGAGCTGTTTTTT
TRBJ2-1	TRBD2	TRBV20-1	many	CSAFLPGLAGGPIFNEQFF	TGCAGTGCTTTCCTCCCCGGACTAGCGGGAGGACCGATTTTCAATGAGCAGTTCTTC
TRBJ2-4	TRBD2	TRBV5-5	many	CASSSGLAGYENIQYF	TGTGCCAGCAGCTCGGGACTAGCGGGGTACGAAAACATTCAGTACTTC
TRBJ2-7	NA	TRBV6-2/TRBV6-3	few	CASSYGDSGNYEQYF	TGTGCCAGCAGTTACGGGGACAGCGGGAACTACGAGCAGTACTTC
TRBJ2-3	NA	TRBV7-2	many	CASGPARDTQYF	TGTGCCAGCGGGCCCGCACGAGATACGCAGTATTTT
TRBJ2-7	NA	TRBV20-1	few	CSGNRLPYEQYF	TGCAGTGGAAACAGACTCCCCTACGAGCAGTACTTC
TRBJ2-1	TRBD1	TRBV29-1	many	CSVLGQGAGNEQFF	TGCAGCGTTCTCGGGCAGGGGGCTGGCAATGAGCAGTTCTTC
TRBJ2-2	TRBD1	TRBV9	many	CASSAGDRDRFGNTGELFF	TGTGCCAGCAGCGCCGGGGACAGGGATAGATTTGGGAACACCGGGGAGCTGTTTTTT
TRBJ2-5	TRBD2	TRBV28	few	CASSSPGLRETQYF	TGTGCCAGCAGTTCCCCGGGACTAAGAGAGACCCAGTACTTC
TRBJ2-2	NA	TRBV7-2	many	CASSFGRGNTGELFF	TGTGCCAGCAGCTTTGGGCGGGGGAACACCGGGGAGCTGTTTTTT
TRBJ2-5	NA	TRBV12-3/TRBV12-4	many	CASSRGPETQYF	TGTGCCAGCAGTCGGGGACCCGAGACCCAGTACTTC
TRBJ2-1	TRBD2	TRBV11-1	few	CASSLSFSGRASNEQFF	TGTGCCAGCAGCTTAAGCTTTTCCGGGAGGGCTAGCAATGAGCAGTTCTTC
TRBJ2-3	TRBD1	TRBV12-5	many	CASGTGQGGDTQYF	TGTGCTAGTGGTACCGGACAGGGGGGAGATACGCAGTATTTT
TRBJ2-7	NA	TRBV6-1	many	CASSEGTYEQYF	TGTGCCAGCAGTGAAGGGACCTACGAGCAGTACTTC
TRBJ2-7	NA	TRBV7-2	many	CASSSWSDYEQYF	TGTGCCAGCAGCTCCTGGTCGGATTACGAGCAGTACTTC
TRBJ1-2	TRBD1	TRBV5-1	NA	CACSLGATGGQGYTF	TGCGCCTGCAGCTTGGGGGCCACAGGGGGCCAGGGCTACACCTTC
TRBJ1-1	TRBD1	TRBV7-2	few	CASSPVGTGNTEAFF	TGTGCCAGCAGCCCAGTGGGGACAGGGAACACTGAAGCTTTCTTT
TRBJ2-1	TRBD2	TRBV7-8	few	CASSRWGGDDNEQFF	TGTGCCAGCAGCCGATGGGGGGGTGATGACAATGAGCAGTTCTTC
TRBJ2-3	NA	TRBV11-3	NA	CASSLMRGDTQYF	TGTGCCAGCAGCTTAATGAGGGGAGATACGCAGTATTTT
TRBJ1-3	NA	TRBV29-1	many	CSVEGAPAGSGNTIYF	TGCAGCGTTGAAGGTGCCCCCGCGGGATCTGGAAACACCATATATTTT
TRBJ2-3	TRBD1	TRBV9	many	CASSVEVGGVNTQYF	TGTGCCAGCAGCGTAGAGGTAGGGGGCGTAAATACGCAGTATTTT
TRBJ2-1	TRBD2	TRBV20-1	many	CSARDHRLAVNEHFF	TGCAGTGCTAGAGATCACAGACTAGCGGTAAACGAGCATTTCTTC
TRBJ2-7	TRBD1	TRBV11-3	few	CASSLDRDRSYEQYF	TGTGCCAGCAGCTTAGACCGGGACAGGTCCTACGAGCAGTACTTC
TRBJ2-2	NA	TRBV5-1	many	CASSLDGVGGELFF	TGCGCCAGCAGCTTGGACGGGGTTGGCGGGGAGCTGTTTTTT
TRBJ2-7	NA	TRBV28	many	CASSLVRSSYEQYF	TGTGCCAGCAGTTTGGTACGTTCCTCCTACGAGCAGTACTTC
TRBJ1-4	NA	TRBV5-1	many	CASSLRATNEKLFF	TGCGCCAGCAGCCTGCGAGCAACTAATGAAAAACTGTTTTTT
TRBJ2-7	NA	TRBV13	many	CASTRTLSYEQYF	TGTGCCAGCACCAGGACACTGTCCTACGAGCAGTACTTC
TRBJ2-1	TRBD1	TRBV27	many	CASTQLRGLENEQFF	TGTGCCAGCACTCAGCTCAGGGGGCTAGAGAATGAGCAGTTCTTC
TRBJ2-3	TRBD1	TRBV5-6	many	CASSLNPVGTGGTDTQYF	TGTGCCAGCAGCTTGAACCCGGTAGGGACAGGGGGAACAGATACGCAGTATTTT
TRBJ2-2	NA	TRBV11-2	NA	CASSLAVPGELFF	TGTGCCAGCAGCTTAGCAGTCCCCGGGGAGCTGTTTTTT
TRBJ2-7	NA	TRBV7-8	many	CASSLRVQGGYEQYF	TGTGCCAGCAGCTTAAGAGTACAGGGCGGCTACGAGCAGTACTTC
TRBJ2-6	NA	TRBV7-9	many	CASSLAGPGANVLTF	TGTGCCAGCAGCTTAGCGGGGCCTGGGGCCAACGTCCTGACTTTC
TRBJ1-2	NA	TRBV27	few	CASRLTANYGYTF	TGTGCCAGCAGACTGACAGCTAACTATGGCTACACCTTC
TRBJ2-7	TRBD1	TRBV28	many	CASSLTGQGANEQYF	TGTGCCAGCAGCCTTACGGGACAGGGGGCCAACGAGCAGTACTTC
TRBJ2-3	TRBD2	TRBV12-3/TRBV12-4	many	CASSPRLAGVNTQYF	TGTGCCAGCAGCCCGAGGCTAGCGGGAGTTAATACGCAGTATTTT
TRBJ2-3	NA	TRBV20-1	many	CSAREPPDTQYF	TGCAGTGCTAGAGAACCCCCAGATACGCAGTATTTT
TRBJ2-2	TRBD2	TRBV6-2/TRBV6-3	many	CASSHGGLAGAGELFF	TGTGCCAGCAGCCACGGAGGACTAGCGGGGGCCGGGGAGCTGTTTTTT
TRBJ2-1	TRBD2	TRBV5-1	few	CASSEGAGGPYEQFF	TGCGCCAGCAGCGAGGGGGCGGGGGGGCCCTATGAGCAGTTCTTC
TRBJ2-1	NA	TRBV29-1	many	CSVVITAYNEQFF	TGCAGCGTTGTTATCACGGCCTACAATGAGCAGTTCTTC
TRBJ2-3	NA	TRBV7-9	NA	CASSRRTTDTQYF	TGTGCCAGCAGCCGTCGGACCACAGATACGCAGTATTTT
TRBJ1-4	NA	TRBV25-1	many	CASTYGGINEKLFF	TGTGCCAGCACCTACGGTGGGATTAATGAAAAACTGTTTTTT
TRBJ2-1	NA	TRBV27	many	CASNTAGREQFF	TGTGCCAGCAATACCGCTGGGCGAGAGCAGTTCTTC
TRBJ2-4	TRBD2	TRBV28	few	CASSPFPGLAGSSASNIQYF	TGTGCCAGCAGCCCGTTCCCGGGACTAGCGGGGAGCTCAGCCTCAAACATTCAGTACTTC